Below, 14 T cell receptor beta chains from the same sample are listed, as sequenced in a study of T-cell reconstitution after alpha-beta-depleted transplantation in children (dated by TCRdb to about 2016). The sample's treatment or condition, from its label and the paper: allogeneic hematopoietic cell transplantation with graft depleted of TCRalphabeta T cells and CD19 B cells. The library was built by means of PCR. TCRdb records Illumina HiSeq 2500 as the sequencer. Molecular barcoding was employed in the preparation of TCR libraries, with unique molecular identifiers being used to normalize TCRbeta repertoire quantification. In TCRdb, the public reads were trimmed at Q25 with fastp and aligned with MiXCR, with productive beta chains retained. Every distinct CDR3 protein forms one entry, paired with its most common genes and DNA. The sample table records hundreds of thousands of distinct CDR3 sequences; 10% to 15% of these occur just once. The top ten hold about 0.77% of the sample.

The source material was PBMCs, sampled before TCRalphabeta/CD19-depleted stem cell transplant. The source is a girl aged 2 to 9 with congenital amegakaryocytic thrombocytopenia, due to receive a stem cell transplant.

This clonotype has at least ten counts. The chain couples TRBV12-3 or TRBV12-4 to TRBJ1-1; D gene unclear. The CDR3 spans 12 residues. V lost 1 base, J lost 8 bases, and 8 bases lay in between. For the CDR3, the DNA is TGTGCCAGCAGTTTAGTTCCTCCCGAAGCTTTCTTT. Protein product: CASSLVPPEAFF.

This clonotype was observed many times. This chain connects TRBV6-5 to TRBJ1-3; 8 nucleotides line up with TRBD1. Germline V gene lookup returns CDR1 MNHEY and CDR2 SVGAGI. This CDR3 has 15 amino acids. V lost 2 bases and J lost 2; bases outside the gene matches: 2. As DNA, the CDR3 is TGTGCCAGCAGTTACGGGACAGGAACTGGAAACACCATATATTTT. Protein product: CASSYGTGTGNTIYF.

The V call is TRBV20-1, the J call TRBJ2-3; a possible D gene is TRBD2 (6 bases). There are 13 residues in the CDR3. Germline values: CDR1 DFQATT, CDR2 SNEGSKA (reference sequence). V lost 3 bases to trimming and J lost 4 bases, with 11 bases between them. CDR3 in DNA: TGCAGTGCTAGGTACGGGAGACCAGATACGCAGTATTTT. It codes for CSARYGRPDTQYF.

This chain joins TRBV11-2 and TRBJ2-1; weak D call: TRBD2 (6 bases). The V end lost 10 bases, the J end lost 9 bases, and 16 bases lay between the germline ends. The CDR3 contains 12 residues. Germline V gene sequence: CDR1 SGHAT, CDR2 FQNNGV. Here the CDR3 reads CATRGYIGEQFF. CDR3 DNA: TGTGCCACTCGGGGGTACATAGGTGAGCAGTTCTTC.

V is TRBV5-1 and J is TRBJ2-3; tentative D call: TRBD2 (6 bases). The CDR3 has 15 amino acids. V dropped 2 bases and J dropped 2 bases, with 12 bases sitting between them. CDR1 is SGHRS and CDR2 is YFSETQ in the germline V gene. The CDR3 nucleotides read TGCGCCAGCAGCTTATACGCGGGGATCACAGATACGCAGTATTTT. This translates into CASSLYAGITDTQYF.

The chain employs TRBV12-3 or TRBV12-4 and TRBJ2-2; D tentatively fits TRBD1 or TRBD2 (5 bases each). The CDR3 contains 16 residues. Deletions cut 5 bases from V and 0 bases from J, with 13 bases between. The CDR3 DNA is TGTGCCAGCAGTCCACGGGGACCCCCGAACACCGGGGAGCTGTTTTTT. This codes for CASSPRGPPNTGELFF.

This clonotype was picked up a small number of times. This chain uses TRBV6-5 with TRBJ2-1; D possibly corresponds to TRBD2 (5 bases). Trimming shortened V by 7 bases and J by 5 bases, and 12 bases separated the two germline ends. This CDR3 has 13 amino acids. Germline-derived CDR1 and CDR2 are MNHEY and SVGAGI. Here the CDR3 reads CASNSAGDNEQFF. As DNA, the CDR3 is TGTGCCAGCAATTCGGCCGGGGACAATGAGCAGTTCTTC.

In its sample, this clonotype was seen many times. The chain combines TRBV5-1 with TRBJ1-6; TRBD1 matches at 10 bases. Trimming cost V 5 bases and J 8 bases; bases outside gene matches: 7. The CDR3 consists of 15 residues. The germline CDR1 and CDR2 sequences are SGHRS and YFSETQ. In nucleotides, the CDR3 is TGCGCCAGCAGTTACTTTGGACAGGGGGATTCACCCCTCCACTTT. Its translation: CASSYFGQGDSPLHF.

This clonotype was counted at least ten times. The chain employs TRBV12-3 or TRBV12-4 and TRBJ2-3; D gene unclear. The CDR3 is 16 residues long. Trimming took off 3 bases at V and 2 bases at J, with 15 bases between the two ends. In DNA form, the CDR3 reads TGTGCCAGCAGTTTGGGGATTCAGGCTAACACAGATACGCAGTATTTT. Protein sequence: CASSLGIQANTDTQYF.

This clonotype has ten or more counts. The rearrangement uses TRBV12-3 or TRBV12-4 and TRBJ1-4, with D perhaps matching TRBD1 (5 bases). The CDR3 totals 13 residues. V lost 7 bases, J lost 4 bases, and 10 bases lay in between. The CDR3 reads CASTGGHNEKLFF. Written as DNA, the CDR3 is TGTGCCAGCACCGGCGGACATAATGAAAAACTGTTTTTT.

This clonotype appeared many times. The V gene is TRBV5-1, the J gene TRBJ2-2, with D maybe TRBD2 (6 bases). Germline loops: CDR1 SGHRS, CDR2 YFSETQ. This CDR3 comprises 14 residues. The V end lost 1 base, the J end lost 5 bases, and 9 bases lay between the germline ends. The CDR3 coding sequence is TGCGCCAGCAGCTTGAAACTAGCTACCGGGGAGCTGTTTTTT. Amino acids: CASSLKLATGELFF.

This clonotype was counted many times. CDR3: CASSSISLAGVSGEQFF. The CDR3 DNA sequence: TGTGCCAGCAGCTCAATATCACTAGCGGGAGTATCTGGTGAGCAGTTCTTC. The chain is built from TRBV5-6 and TRBJ2-1; 11 nucleotides agree with TRBD2. The V and J ends lost 3 bases and 9 bases, in that order; junction bases with no gene match: 14. Germline assignment: CDR1 SGHDT and CDR2 YYEEEE. The CDR3 totals 17 residues. Together with reference TRBV5-6 and TRBJ2-1, the CDR3 gives the full variable domain: DAGVTQSPTHLIKTRGQQVTLRCSPKSGHDTVSWYQQALGQGPQFIFQYYEEEERQRGNFPDRFSGHQFPNYSSELNVNALLLGDSALYLCASSSISLAGVSGEQFFGPGTRLTVL.

Worth noting for this clonotype: This may come from a read error, since a much larger clone is one base off. The chain has TRBV29-1 and TRBJ2-1, with TRBD2 matching 10 bases. This CDR3 is 13 amino acids long. The germline CDR1 and CDR2 sequences are SQVTM and ANQGSEA. The chain's CDR3 is CSAEETGTSEQSF. In DNA form, the CDR3 reads TGCAGCGCCGAAGAAACCGGGACTAGCGAGCAGTCCTTC.

The rearrangement joins TRBV5-1 to TRBJ1-3; possibly TRBD1 for D (6 bases). The V and J ends lost 1 base and 8 bases respectively, with 16 bases between them. This CDR3 contains 15 residues. Germline V gene sequence: CDR1 SGHRS, CDR2 YFSETQ. CDR3 nucleotide sequence: TGCGCCAGCAGCTTGACGGACAGTTCTCGATACACCATATATTTT. It yields the protein CASSLTDSSRYTIYF.